This TCR beta chain was recorded in a study of chemoradiotherapy in HPV16-positive cancers. Study-wide context: Functional T-cell assays on a couple of HPV16-positive patients' cells defined candidate HPV-specific clones and common TCR motifs. Study results and caveats: HPV-specific T cells were functionally defined from only two HPV16-positive patients. Non-HPV-specific T cells did not expand in tumors during treatment, whereas candidate HPV-specific clones and E7-related motifs did.

A remark on this clone: Its cognate antigen is unknown.

TCRdb keeps only in-frame clones here, not all; method: immunoSEQ multiplex PCR. The sample consists of about 39,000 clones, around 80% of them appearing once. Repeated repertoire sampling spanned the course of chemoradiotherapy. This sequence was found in a human donor with HPV-associated anogenital cancer. The sequencing here drew on blood, taken from a patient who underwent chemoradiotherapy.

The CDR3 is CASSDHNNNEQFF. CDR3 nucleotides: TGCGCCAGCAGCGACCACAACAACAATGAGCAGTTCTTC. The chain links TRBV5-1 to TRBJ2-1; the D is unclear. The CDR3 is 13 residues long. With 4 bases removed from V and 5 bases from J, the gap between germline ends came to 10 bases. From germline, CDR1 is SGHRS and CDR2 YFSETQ.